The 10 T cell receptor beta chains below come from one sample, sequenced in a study of immune evolution from preneoplasia to lung adenocarcinoma. Assay: immunoSEQ multiplex PCR; the TCRdb copy retains only in-frame clones and omits some. The sample shows around 8,000 clones, around 83% of them seen only once. Source material: FFPE minimally invasive lung adenocarcinoma tissue. The receptor set was obtained from a person aged 65-85 years with lung adenocarcinoma.

J is TRBJ1-2 and V is TRBV11-2; D not resolved. CDR1 and CDR2 from the germline V gene are SGHAT and FQNNGV. The CDR3 is 13 amino acids. V gave up 1 base and J gave up 5 bases, with 8 bases separating them. CDR3 in amino acids: CASSLGVGYGYTF. Here the CDR3 DNA reads TGTGCCAGCAGCTTAGGCGTCGGGTATGGCTACACCTTC.

V and J are TRBV6-1 and TRBJ1-4; 7 bases agree with TRBD1. Trimming removed 7 bases from V and 7 bases from J; junction bases left unmatched: 9. Germline V gives CDR1 MNHNS, CDR2 SASEGT. The CDR3 sequence is 14 residues long. The DNA for the CDR3 is TGTGCCAGCACGATACAGGGGAGGAGTGAAAAACTGTTTTTT. Encoded protein: CASTIQGRSEKLFF.

The gene calls are TRBV4-1 and TRBJ1-1; D not resolved. The CDR3 consists of 13 residues. Germline CDR1 reads MGHRA; CDR2 reads YSYEKL. The V end lost 3 bases, the J end lost 8 bases, and 13 bases lay between the germline ends. CDR3 coding DNA: TGCGCCAGCAGCCACTACGACACCTTGGAAGCTTTCTTT. It encodes CASSHYDTLEAFF.

The chain is built from TRBV28 and TRBJ2-5; 9 bases agree with TRBD2. The J call is doubtful: the DNA matches TRBJ2-7 better. Germline V gene lookup returns CDR1 MDHEN and CDR2 SYDVKM. This CDR3 spans 14 amino acids. DNA for the CDR3: TGTGCCAGCAGATCTGCGGGGGGGTCCTACGAGCAGTACTTC. Translating it yields CASRSAGGSYEQYF.

V is TRBV30 and J is TRBJ2-2, with 12 bases identical to TRBD2. The ends lost 1 base at V and 6 bases at J; junction bases unmatched: 6. The CDR3 has 16 residues. Looked up from germline, CDR1 is GTSNPN and CDR2 is SVGIG (reference sequence). The CDR3 DNA follows: TGTGCCTGGAGTGGTCCTAGCGGGGGGGCCCCCGGGGAGCTGTTTTTT. Its translation is CAWSGPSGGAPGELFF.

This chain connects TRBV6-5 to TRBJ1-1; D uncertain. V was trimmed by 0 bases and J by 1 base, leaving 6 bases between them. Germline loops: CDR1 MNHEY, CDR2 SVGAGI. CDR3 length: 14 residues. The CDR3 coding sequence is TGTGCCAGCAGTTACTCGGCTGGGAACACTGAAGCTTTCTTT. Its translation is CASSYSAGNTEAFF.

This chain connects TRBV18 to TRBJ2-3; 11 nucleotides line up with TRBD2. The germline V gene encodes CDR1 KGHSH and CDR2 LQKENI. With V trimmed by 4 bases and J by 1 base, 7 bases remained unmatched. This CDR3 spans 17 amino acids. CDR3 nucleotides: TGTGCCAGCTCACGGGGACTAGCGGAGTTAGGCACAGATACGCAGTATTTT. Its translation: CASSRGLAELGTDTQYF.

The chain combines TRBV9 with TRBJ1-1; no reliable D call. V shed 3 bases and J shed 3 bases, with 15 bases lying between them. CDR1 and CDR2 from the germline V gene are SGDLS and YYNGEE. This CDR3 spans 15 amino acids. The CDR3 region is CASSESKTAHTEAFF. CDR3 in DNA: TGTGCCAGCAGCGAAAGTAAAACAGCGCACACTGAAGCTTTCTTT.

The chain employs TRBV11-1 and TRBJ2-5; 14 nucleotides line up with TRBD2. The CDR3 totals 15 residues. CDR1 SGHAT and CDR2 FQDESV come from the germline V gene (reference sequence). The ends lost 5 bases at V and 5 bases at J; junction bases unmatched: 4. CDR3 coding DNA: TGTGCCAGCAGCGGGACTAGCGGGGGTCGGGAGACCCAGTACTTC. It codes for CASSGTSGGRETQYF.

V and J are TRBV2 and TRBJ1-2; D gene uncertain. With 8 bases removed from V and 8 bases from J, the gap between germline ends came to 6 bases. CDR3 length: 9 amino acids. Germline loops: CDR1 SNHLY, CDR2 FYNNEI. Written as DNA, the CDR3 is TGTGCCAGCGGGAGGGGCTACACCTTC. Its translation is CASGRGYTF.